This note documents a single T cell receptor beta chain sequence. A few counts support this clonotype. Its binding antigen is unknown. No much larger clone is present one base from it, and per-base qualities are unavailable. Including the terminal cysteine and phenylalanine, the CDR3 comprises 14 residues. The sequence is cut down to CDR3 DNA, 42 bases in frame from base 1. The V end gives up 6 bases and the J end 7 bases, leaving 8 bases in the junction not matched to a gene. The germline V gene gives CDR1 as ENHRY and CDR2 as SYGVKD. The TCR beta CDR3 regions were amplified from RNA transcripts. The first round of RT-PCR for the TCR CDR3 was performed with the HTBI primer set and the Qiagen OneStep RT-PCR kit. Libraries were constructed in a second round of multiplex PCR, after which size selection and purification were carried out. The libraries were sequenced on an Illumina HiSeq2000 using paired-end 100 bp reads. From the authors' description of their analysis: Raw data were processed with SOAPnuke, discarding reads with adapters, uncalled bases, mean Phred below 15, or no exact constant-primer or identifier match. COPE v1.2.5 was used to merge the high-quality paired reads, and each unique nucleotide sequence was defined as a clonotype. MiTCR v1.1 was used to align clonotypes to the IMGT TRBV, TRBD and TRBJ reference segments. Analysis was restricted to V-J combinations with a frequency above 0.0001, which covered roughly 99% of repertoires. A TCS score was defined as the ratio between F50 (clonal expansion) and ExV (chaos), using BLOSUM62-based TCRdist between CDR3 peptides within each V-J. Welch's t-statistics and random forest reduced roughly 500 V-J features to about 12, which were used in a naive Bayes classifier (R e1071). Using fastp trimming at Q25 and MiXCR clonotype assembly, TCRdb reanalyzed the public sequencing data and kept in-frame beta chains. Identical CDR3 proteins give one entry, which carries the most common genes and DNA. The V and J calls, along with clone size, are taken from TCRdb and not from the paper's own processing. Present in this sample are over 350,000 distinct CDR3 sequences, roughly an eighth of which were seen just once. 28% of the sample is held by the ten biggest clonotypes.

The sample is drawn from a study of T cells in Graves' hyperthyroidism and ophthalmopathy (dated by TCRdb to between 2017 and 2020). Describing the broader study: Peripheral blood was collected at initial diagnosis, before any treatment. The 100 discovery patients were randomly divided into training and test sets at a 7:3 ratio. After blood sampling, hyperthyroidism patients were treated with methimazole at a starting dose of 30 mg daily, and ophthalmopathy patients were treated with high-dose intravenous methylprednisolone. According to the paper, TCR Vbeta CDR3 sequencing was carried out on 120 to 150 peripheral blood samples, which came from around 43 ophthalmopathy, 75 or so hyperthyroidism and about 17 progressor patients. An independent validation cohort of 18 to 20 hyperthyroidism patients and some 15 patients who later progressed to ophthalmopathy tested prospective prediction of ophthalmopathy. In addition, the study compared T-cell repertoires in thyroid tissue and in blood from several Graves' hyperthyroidism patients. TCR V-J signatures able to tell the groups apart were searched for in a discovery cohort of 90 to 100 patients, of whom more than 40 had Graves' ophthalmopathy and roughly 58 had stable Graves' hyperthyroidism. The study at large found these results: In validation, the model predicted progression to ophthalmopathy with 55% to 71% sensitivity and 72% to 75% specificity, a median of 6.5 months before onset. A 13 V-J signature model separated ophthalmopathy from stable hyperthyroidism, with 87.88% sensitivity and 81.08% specificity in cross-validation and 80%/75% in testing. Blood samples also contained most of the expanded thyroid clonotypes (frequency above 0.001), which suggests that blood repertoires may reflect thyroid immune responses. Sample size was not statistically predetermined, and investigators were not blinded to group allocation.

Moderately to severely active disease, a Clinical Activity Score of at least 3, a NOSPECS grade of at least 4, and a duration under 3 months were present in ophthalmopathy patients. The study excluded patients with uncontrolled infections, other autoimmune diseases, pregnancy or lactation. Clinical symptoms, serum thyroxine and TRAb, thyroid ultrasound, and orbital computed tomography formed the basis for the diagnoses. Ficoll-Paque density gradient centrifugation was used to isolate PBMCs from 8 to 10 ml of fresh peripheral blood. Trizol reagent was used to extract total RNA, and RNA quality was then checked on an Agilent 2100 Bioanalyzer.

Here the chain combines TRBV10-3 and TRBJ2-1; 8 central bases correspond to TRBD2. Sequenced input: blood. The sequence was collected from a man between 45 and 60 years old with Graves' ophthalmopathy. The encoded CDR3 is CAIRLGLEANEQFF. Read as DNA, the sequence is TGTGCCATCAGGCTGGGACTAGAGGCGAATGAGCAGTTCTTC.